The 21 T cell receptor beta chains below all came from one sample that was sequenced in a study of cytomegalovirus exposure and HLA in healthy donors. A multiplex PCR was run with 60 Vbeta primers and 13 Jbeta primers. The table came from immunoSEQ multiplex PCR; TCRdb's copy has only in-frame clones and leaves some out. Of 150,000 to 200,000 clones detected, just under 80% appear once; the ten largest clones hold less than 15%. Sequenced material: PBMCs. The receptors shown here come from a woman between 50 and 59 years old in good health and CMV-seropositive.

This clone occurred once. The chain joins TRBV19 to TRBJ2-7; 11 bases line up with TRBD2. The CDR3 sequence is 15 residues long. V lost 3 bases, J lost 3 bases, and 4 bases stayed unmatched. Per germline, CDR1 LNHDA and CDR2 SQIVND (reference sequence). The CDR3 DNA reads TGTGCCAGTAGTATTAGCGGGGGGGCAATCTACGAGCAGTACTTC. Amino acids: CASSISGGAIYEQYF.

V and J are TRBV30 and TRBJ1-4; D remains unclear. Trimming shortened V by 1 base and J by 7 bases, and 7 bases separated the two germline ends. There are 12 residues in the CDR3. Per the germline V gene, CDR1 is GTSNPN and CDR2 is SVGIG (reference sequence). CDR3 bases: TGTGCCTGGAGTGCTAACAGTGAAAAACTGTTTTTT. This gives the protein CAWSANSEKLFF.

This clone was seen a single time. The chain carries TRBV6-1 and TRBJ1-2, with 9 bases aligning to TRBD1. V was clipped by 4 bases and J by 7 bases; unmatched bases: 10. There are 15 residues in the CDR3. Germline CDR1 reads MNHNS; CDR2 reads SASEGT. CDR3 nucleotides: TGTGCCAGCAGTGCCAGCCCGGGACAGGGTTCTGGCTACACCTTC. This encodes CASSASPGQGSGYTF.

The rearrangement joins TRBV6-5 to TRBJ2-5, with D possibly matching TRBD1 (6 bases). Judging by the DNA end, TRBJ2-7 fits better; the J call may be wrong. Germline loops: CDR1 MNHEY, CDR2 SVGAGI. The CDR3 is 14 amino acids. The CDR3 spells CASSYSRGAYEQYF. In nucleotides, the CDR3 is TGTGCCAGCAGTTACAGCAGGGGCGCCTACGAGCAGTACTTC.

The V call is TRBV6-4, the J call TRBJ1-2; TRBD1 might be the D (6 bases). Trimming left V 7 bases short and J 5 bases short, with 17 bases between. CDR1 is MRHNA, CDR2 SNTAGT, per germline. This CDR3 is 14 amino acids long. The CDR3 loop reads CASTPRTDLYGYTF. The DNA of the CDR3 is TGTGCCAGCACCCCCCGGACAGACCTTTATGGCTACACCTTC.

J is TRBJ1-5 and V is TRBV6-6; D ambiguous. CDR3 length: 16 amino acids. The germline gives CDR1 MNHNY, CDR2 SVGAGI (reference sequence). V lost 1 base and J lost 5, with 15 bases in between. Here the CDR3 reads CASSYLEWADDQPQHF. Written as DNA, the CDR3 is TGTGCCAGCAGTTACTTAGAATGGGCAGATGATCAGCCCCAGCATTTT.

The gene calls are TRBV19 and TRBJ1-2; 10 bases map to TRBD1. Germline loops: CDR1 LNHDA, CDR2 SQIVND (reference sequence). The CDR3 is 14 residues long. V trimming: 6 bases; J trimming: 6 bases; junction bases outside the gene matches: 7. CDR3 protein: CASSDRGRFNGYTF. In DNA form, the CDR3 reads TGTGCCAGTAGCGACAGGGGGCGTTTTAATGGCTACACCTTC.

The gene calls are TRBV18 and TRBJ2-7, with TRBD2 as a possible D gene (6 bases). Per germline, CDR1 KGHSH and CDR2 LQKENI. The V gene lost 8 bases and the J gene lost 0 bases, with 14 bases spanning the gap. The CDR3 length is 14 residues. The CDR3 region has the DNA TGTGCCAGCCATTCTAGCGCCGGCTCCTACGAGCAGTACTTC. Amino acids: CASHSSAGSYEQYF.

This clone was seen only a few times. CDR3 loop: CASRDGTSGGNEQFF. Written as DNA, the CDR3 is TGTGCCAGCCGAGACGGGACTAGCGGGGGAAATGAGCAGTTCTTC. V usage is TRBV6-5 and J usage is TRBJ2-1, with 14 bases fitting TRBD2. Germline V gives CDR1 MNHEY, CDR2 SVGAGI. The CDR3 covers 15 residues. The V segment lost 8 bases and the J segment 7 bases; nucleotides outside the gene matches: 7.

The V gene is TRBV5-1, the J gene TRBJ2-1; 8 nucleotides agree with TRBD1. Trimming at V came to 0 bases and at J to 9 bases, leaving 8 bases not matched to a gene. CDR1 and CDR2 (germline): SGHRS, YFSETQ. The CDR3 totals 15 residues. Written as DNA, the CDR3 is TGCGCCAGCAGCTTGGCCAGGGGACAGGAGGGTGAGCAGTTCTTC. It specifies CASSLARGQEGEQFF.

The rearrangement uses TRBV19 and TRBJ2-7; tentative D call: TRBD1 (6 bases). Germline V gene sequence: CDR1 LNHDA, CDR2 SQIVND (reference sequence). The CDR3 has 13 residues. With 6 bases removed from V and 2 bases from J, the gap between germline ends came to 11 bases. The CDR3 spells CASRPQGAYEQYF. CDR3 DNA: TGTGCCAGTAGGCCACAGGGTGCCTACGAGCAGTACTTC.

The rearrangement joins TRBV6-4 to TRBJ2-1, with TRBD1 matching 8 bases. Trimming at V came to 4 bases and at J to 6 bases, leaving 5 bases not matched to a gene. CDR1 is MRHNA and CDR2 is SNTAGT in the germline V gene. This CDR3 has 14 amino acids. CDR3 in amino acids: CASSARTGPNEQFF. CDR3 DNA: TGTGCCAGCAGTGCGAGGACAGGGCCCAATGAGCAGTTCTTC.

This CDR3 reads CASGGIAGSSYNEQFF. Here the CDR3 DNA reads TGCGCCAGCGGGGGGATAGCGGGAAGCTCCTACAATGAGCAGTTCTTC. The J gene is TRBJ2-1, the V gene TRBV5-1; 8 bases line up with TRBD2. Per the germline V gene, CDR1 is SGHRS and CDR2 is YFSETQ. V trimming: 7 bases; J trimming: 0 bases; junction bases outside the gene matches: 9. CDR3 length: 16 amino acids.

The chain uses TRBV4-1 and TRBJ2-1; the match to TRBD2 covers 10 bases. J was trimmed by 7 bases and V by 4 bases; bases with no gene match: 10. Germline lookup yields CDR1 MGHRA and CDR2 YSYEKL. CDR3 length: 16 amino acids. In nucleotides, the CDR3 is TGCGCCAGCAGCCCCCGCGAGCGGGGGGGCAGGAATGAGCAGTTCTTC. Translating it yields CASSPRERGGRNEQFF.

CDR3 sequence: CASSVAVNQPQHF. The CDR3 nucleotides read TGTGCCAGTAGTGTAGCAGTAAATCAGCCCCAGCATTTT. The chain is built from TRBV19 and TRBJ1-5; D is uncertain. The V end lost 5 bases, the J end lost 4 bases, and 9 bases lay between the germline ends. CDR1 LNHDA and CDR2 SQIVND come from the germline V gene (reference sequence). This CDR3 comprises 13 residues.

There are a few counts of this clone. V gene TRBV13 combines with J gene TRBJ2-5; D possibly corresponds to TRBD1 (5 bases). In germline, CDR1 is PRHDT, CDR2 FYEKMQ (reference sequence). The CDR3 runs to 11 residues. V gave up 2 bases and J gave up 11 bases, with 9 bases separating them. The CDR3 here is CASSLSGKQYF. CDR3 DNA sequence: TGTGCCAGCAGCTTATCAGGGAAGCAGTACTTC.

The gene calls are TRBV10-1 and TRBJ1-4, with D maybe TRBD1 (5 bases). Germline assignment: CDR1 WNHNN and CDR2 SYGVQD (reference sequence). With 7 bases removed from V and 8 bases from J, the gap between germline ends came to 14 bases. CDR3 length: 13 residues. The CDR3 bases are TGCGCCAGCATCCAGGGATTACGGGAAAAACTGTTTTTT. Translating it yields CASIQGLREKLFF.

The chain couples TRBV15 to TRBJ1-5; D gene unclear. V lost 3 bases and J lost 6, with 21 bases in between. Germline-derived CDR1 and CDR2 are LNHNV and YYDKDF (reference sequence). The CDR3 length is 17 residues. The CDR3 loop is CATSSPIAEALVQPQHF. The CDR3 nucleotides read TGTGCCACCAGCAGCCCCATTGCGGAGGCCTTGGTTCAGCCCCAGCATTTT.

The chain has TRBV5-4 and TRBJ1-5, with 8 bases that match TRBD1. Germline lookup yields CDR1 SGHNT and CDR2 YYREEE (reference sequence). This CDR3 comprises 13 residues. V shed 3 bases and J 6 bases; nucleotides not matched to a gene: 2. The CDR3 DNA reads TGTGCCAGCAGCTCAGGGGGCGGTCAGCCCCAGCATTTT. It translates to CASSSGGGQPQHF.

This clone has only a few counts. The CDR3, as DNA: TGTGCCAGCAGCGCCGGGGGTCGTGAGCAGTTCTTC. Protein product: CASSAGGREQFF. The genes are TRBV6-5 and TRBJ2-1, with D maybe TRBD2 (6 bases). This CDR3 region has 12 residues. The V end was cut by 6 bases, the J end by 9 bases, with 12 bases between. The V gene's germline CDR1 is MNHEY and CDR2 SVGAGI.

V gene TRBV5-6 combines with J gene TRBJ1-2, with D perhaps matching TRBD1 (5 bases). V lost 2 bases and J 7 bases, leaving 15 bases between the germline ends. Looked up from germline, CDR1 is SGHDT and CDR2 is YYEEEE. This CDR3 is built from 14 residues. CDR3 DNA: TGTGCCAGCAGCTTTTCAGGGACTGTAGGTGGCTACACCTTC. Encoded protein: CASSFSGTVGGYTF. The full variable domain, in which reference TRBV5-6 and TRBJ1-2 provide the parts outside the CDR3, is DAGVTQSPTHLIKTRGQQVTLRCSPKSGHDTVSWYQQALGQGPQFIFQYYEEEERQRGNFPDRFSGHQFPNYSSELNVNALLLGDSALYLCASSFSGTVGGYTFGSGTRLTVV.